The entry below gives a single T cell receptor beta chain sequence along with its context. This clonotype was observed many times. There is no known antigen for this receptor. The record has no base qualities; no much larger clone is one base away. The instrument given in TCRdb is Illumina HiSeq 2500. TCR beta libraries were prepared by quantitative 5'-RACE with molecular barcodes. The paper's processing steps were these. A new computational method based on a probabilistic model of VDJ rearrangement was used to identify disease-linked TCR variants. TCRdb itself trimmed the public reads at Q25 with fastp, ran MiXCR and retained productive beta chains. Entries are consolidated by CDR3 protein sequence, retaining the most common genes and DNA. These V and J calls rely on TCRdb rather than the paper's analysis. For this sample there are 450,000 to 550,000 distinct CDR3 sequences; about 5.7% appear just once. The ten largest clonotypes hold approximately 3.5% of the sample.

CDR3 length: 14 amino acids, cysteine to phenylalanine. Just the 42-base CDR3 DNA is kept, in frame starting at base 1. CDR1 is given as SQVTM and CDR2 as ANQGSEA, both from the germline V gene. V was cut back by 6 bases and J by 7 bases, leaving a gap of 21 bases between them. This sample was taken from a study of CD8 T cells in ankylosing spondylitis (dated by TCRdb to about 2017). Regarding the research as a whole: To find TCR variants linked to disease, the study profiled T cell receptor beta repertoires in ankylosing spondylitis patients and healthy donors. The full study cohort comprised 20 to 25 ankylosing spondylitis patients and roughly 100 healthy donors. Peripheral blood was sampled, and synovial fluid was additionally collected from ankylosing spondylitis patients.

The research as a whole found: The disease-linked clones had a CD8+ phenotype and were found at relatively low frequencies in peripheral blood. Blood from ankylosing spondylitis patients appeared to be characterized by a TCR beta motif composed of about eight highly homologous amino acid variants. Some motif variants had previously been reported in the synovial fluid and blood of reactive arthritis patients, which suggests shared mechanisms of disease initiation. The disease-linked clones were reported to be significantly enriched in matched synovial fluid samples from ankylosing spondylitis patients.

The V and J segments used are TRBV29-1 and TRBJ1-2, with an unclear D gene assignment. The sample comprised blood, either unsorted or a sorted T cell fraction (not recorded which). This TCR was sampled from a male donor with ankylosing spondylitis. The nucleotides read TGCAGCGTAGGCTGGGTTAATCGGGGTGCTGGCTACACCTTC. This codes for CSVGWVNRGAGYTF.